The 28 T cell receptor beta chains listed next were all sequenced from one sample in a study of T cell responses to AZD1222 COVID-19 vaccine (dated by TCRdb to the early 2020s). Taken with the paper, the label for time point translates to: baseline before first vaccination. Libraries were constructed by the immunoSEQ multiplex PCR assay. Entries here come from immuneACCESS through TCRdb and include only in-frame sequences with V and J called. Some clones fail to appear in such tables; in the studies checked, an unresolved V gene covers under half of the shortfall, and the cause of the remainder is unknown. Across this sample there are some 97,000 clones, with roughly 89% seen only once. About 3.3% of the sample is held by the ten biggest clonotypes. The material was peripheral blood, obtained on day 0 of AZD1222 vaccination. These receptors came from an adult in good health.

This chain links TRBV12-3 or TRBV12-4 with TRBJ1-2, with TRBD1 as a possible D gene (6 bases). V shed 3 bases and J shed 8 bases, with 10 bases lying between them. There are 12 residues in the CDR3. The CDR3 spells CASSFLGGGYTF. As DNA, the CDR3 is TGTGCCAGCAGTTTTCTTGGGGGCGGCTACACCTTC.

The chain couples TRBV7-2 to TRBJ1-2, with TRBD1 matching 7 bases. Germline V gene sequence: CDR1 SGHTA, CDR2 FQGNSA. V shed 5 bases and J 2 bases; nucleotides not matched to a gene: 2. This CDR3 contains 13 residues. The chain's CDR3 is CASSLQGNYGYTF. The CDR3 nucleotides are TGTGCCAGCAGCCTACAGGGGAACTATGGCTACACCTTC.

This chain joins TRBV7-3 and TRBJ2-3; no clear D gene. The V end was cut by 2 bases, the J end by 1 base, with 13 bases between. There are 16 residues in the CDR3. In germline, CDR1 is SGHTA, CDR2 FQGTGA. CDR3 DNA sequence: TGTGCCAGCAGCTTAGACCTTCAGTCTGGCACAGATACGCAGTATTTT. Translated: CASSLDLQSGTDTQYF.

This chain links TRBV25-1 with TRBJ2-7; 7 bases match TRBD1. The junction had 17 bases not matched to a gene; V was cut back by 6 bases and J by 0 bases. Germline lookup yields CDR1 MGHDK and CDR2 SYGVNS. The CDR3 is 18 residues long. This chain's CDR3 is CASSGDFSGTVLSYEQYF. The CDR3 coding sequence is TGTGCCAGCAGCGGAGACTTCTCCGGGACAGTTCTCTCCTACGAGCAGTACTTC.

The V and J genes are TRBV5-1 and TRBJ1-3; 9 bases line up with TRBD1. Germline V gives CDR1 SGHRS, CDR2 YFSETQ. The CDR3 runs 17 residues. V shed 4 bases and J 0 bases; nucleotides not matched to a gene: 8. The chain's CDR3 is CASSPWTGATSGNTIYF. In DNA, the CDR3 is TGCGCCAGCAGCCCTTGGACAGGGGCCACCTCTGGAAACACCATATATTTT.

This chain joins TRBV5-4 and TRBJ1-4, with 7 bases that match TRBD1. Trimming at V came to 0 bases and at J to 8 bases, leaving 10 bases not matched to a gene. Germline V gives CDR1 SGHNT, CDR2 YYREEE (reference sequence). The CDR3 runs 16 residues. For the CDR3, the DNA is TGTGCCAGCAGCTTGGTGTCAGGGGGGAGGAGGGAAAAACTGTTTTTT. Its protein is CASSLVSGGRREKLFF.

The rearrangement joins TRBV24-1 to TRBJ2-7, with 8 nucleotides matching TRBD1. V was pared by 4 bases and J by 4 bases, with 2 bases of the junction left unmatched. Germline V gene sequence: CDR1 KGHDR, CDR2 SFDVKD. There are 13 residues in the CDR3. This chain's CDR3 is CATSEQGVYEQYF. CDR3 nucleotides: TGTGCCACCAGTGAACAGGGGGTTTACGAGCAGTACTTC.

The CDR3 here is CASSKGPNTEAFF. Here the CDR3 DNA reads TGTGCCAGTAGTAAGGGGCCCAACACTGAAGCTTTCTTT. The chain has TRBV19 and TRBJ1-1, with D possibly TRBD1 on 5 matching bases. V was trimmed by 4 bases and J by 2 bases, leaving 8 bases between them. The CDR3 consists of 13 residues. From germline, CDR1 is LNHDA and CDR2 SQIVND (reference sequence).

V gene TRBV5-1 combines with J gene TRBJ1-1; TRBD1 aligns across 7 bases. Germline V CDR1 and CDR2: SGHRS, YFSETQ. This CDR3 is 13 amino acids long. Trimming at V came to 4 bases and at J to 3 bases, leaving 3 bases not matched to a gene. The CDR3 nucleotides read TGCGCCAGCAGCCTTGGGACAGACACTGAAGCTTTCTTT. It encodes CASSLGTDTEAFF.

The chain combines TRBV18 with TRBJ1-5; no reliable D call. The CDR3 runs to 16 residues. CDR1 is KGHSH, CDR2 LQKENI, per germline. Trimming pared 2 bases from V and 3 bases from J, leaving 14 bases between. CDR3 in amino acids: CASSPSSPQNNQPQHF. CDR3 nucleotide sequence: TGTGCCAGCTCACCATCAAGCCCACAGAACAATCAGCCCCAGCATTTT. Variable domain in full (rest from reference TRBV18 and TRBJ1-5): NAGVMQNPRHLVRRRGQEARLRCSPMKGHSHVYWYRQLPEEGLKFMVYLQKENIIDESGMPKERFSAEFPKEGPSILRIQQVVRGDSAAYFCASSPSSPQNNQPQHFGDGTRLSIL.

The V and J genes are TRBV7-3 and TRBJ2-5; a weak D match, TRBD1 (6 bases). The CDR3 totals 13 residues. V was clipped by 5 bases and J by 1 base, with 8 bases between them. Germline lookup yields CDR1 SGHTA and CDR2 FQGTGA. The CDR3 sequence: CASSLGAQETQYF. The DNA for the CDR3 is TGTGCCAGCAGCCTGGGGGCCCAAGAGACCCAGTACTTC.

The chain combines TRBV5-1 with TRBJ1-2; D gene ambiguous. Germline CDR1 is SGHRS and CDR2 is YFSETQ. V was trimmed by 1 base and J by 0 bases, leaving 10 bases between them. The CDR3 consists of 15 residues. The CDR3: CASSLWATTNYGYTF. CDR3 bases: TGCGCCAGCAGCTTGTGGGCGACCACTAACTATGGCTACACCTTC. Full variable domain (rest looked up from reference TRBV5-1 and TRBJ1-2): KAGVTQTPRYLIKTRGQQVTLSCSPISGHRSVSWYQQTPGQGLQFLFEYFSETQRNKGNFPGRFSGRQFSNSRSEMNVSTLELGDSALYLCASSLWATTNYGYTFGSGTRLTVV.

This clone was observed a few times. V gene TRBV6-2 or TRBV6-3 combines with J gene TRBJ2-7; perhaps TRBD1 as D (6 bases). Germline V gene lookup returns CDR1 MNHEY and CDR2 SVGEGT. V lost 6 bases and J lost 0, with 15 bases in between. This CDR3 spans 15 amino acids. The CDR3 loop is CASSRQAGPSYEQYF. CDR3 DNA sequence: TGTGCCAGCAGCAGACAGGCGGGTCCCTCCTACGAGCAGTACTTC.

V usage is TRBV13 and J usage is TRBJ1-2; the match to TRBD1 covers 12 bases. This CDR3 contains 15 residues. J was trimmed by 4 bases and V by 5 bases; bases with no gene match: 5. CDR1 is PRHDT, CDR2 FYEKMQ, per germline (reference sequence). The CDR3 reads CASSLGTGGVYGYTF. The CDR3, as DNA: TGTGCCAGCAGCCTCGGGACAGGGGGCGTCTATGGCTACACCTTC.

The chain recombines TRBV3-1 (or the pseudogene TRBV3-2) with TRBJ1-3; D is ambiguous. The CDR3 covers 16 residues. Germline CDR1 and CDR2: LGHDT and YNNKEL (reference sequence). V gave up 7 bases and J gave up 3 bases, with 19 bases separating them. The DNA of the CDR3 is TGTGCCAGCACCGACCTTCGAACTTCTTGTGGAAACACCATATATTTT. Protein product: CASTDLRTSCGNTIYF.

The rearrangement uses TRBV5-5 and TRBJ1-1, with D tentatively TRBD1 (5 bases). The germline V gene encodes CDR1 SGHKS and CDR2 YYEKEE (reference sequence). V was clipped by 0 bases and J by 8 bases, with 14 bases between them. The CDR3 spans 14 residues. The CDR3 coding sequence is TGTGCCAGCAGCTTGGGGAGGCCCGGGGGGGAAGCTTTCTTT. This codes for CASSLGRPGGEAFF.

This sequence joins TRBV9 and TRBJ2-3; 9 positions agree with TRBD1. The germline V gene encodes CDR1 SGDLS and CDR2 YYNGEE. This CDR3 spans 17 amino acids. The trim removed 4 bases at V and 3 bases at J, leaving 12 bases unmatched. CDR3 loop: CASSLLGQGFVTDTQYF. The CDR3 DNA reads as TGTGCCAGCAGCTTACTAGGACAGGGGTTTGTAACAGATACGCAGTATTTT.

This clone is a singleton in its sample. The chain couples TRBV7-8 to TRBJ2-7, with 9 bases identical to TRBD1. Germline V gives CDR1 SGHVS, CDR2 FQNEAQ. The CDR3 runs 15 residues. J was trimmed by 9 bases and V by 5 bases; bases with no gene match: 14. The CDR3 nucleotides are TGTGCCAGCAGCCCCAAACCGGGACAGGGATCGTGGCAGTACTTC. This codes for CASSPKPGQGSWQYF.

This clone was counted between two and nine times. The chain carries TRBV20-1 and TRBJ1-1; D unresolved. V was pared by 5 bases and J by 3 bases, with 7 bases between. From germline, CDR1 is DFQATT and CDR2 SNEGSKA (reference sequence). CDR3 length: 11 residues. The CDR3: CSAQWHTEAFF. The CDR3, as DNA: TGCAGTGCTCAGTGGCACACTGAAGCTTTCTTT.

The V and J genes are TRBV13 and TRBJ1-6; TRBD1 matches 12 bases. CDR1 is PRHDT and CDR2 is FYEKMQ in the germline V gene (reference sequence). The CDR3 has 16 amino acids. Unmatched junction bases numbered 6, after V lost 5 bases and J lost 7 bases. The CDR3 spells CASSPRDRGRNSPLHF. The CDR3 DNA reads as TGTGCCAGCAGCCCCCGGGACAGGGGGCGAAATTCACCCCTCCACTTT. The full variable domain, in which reference TRBV13 and TRBJ1-6 provide the parts outside the CDR3, is AAGVIQSPRHLIKEKRETATLKCYPIPRHDTVYWYQQGPGQDPQFLISFYEKMQSDKGSIPDRFSAQQFSDYHSELNMSSLELGDSALYFCASSPRDRGRNSPLHFGNGTRLTVT.

The chain's CDR3 is CASSGDSGNTIYF. The DNA of the CDR3 is TGTGCCAGCAGTGGTGATTCTGGAAACACCATATATTTT. The chain couples TRBV2 to TRBJ1-3; no firm D call. Germline CDR1 SNHLY, CDR2 FYNNEI. The CDR3 is made up of 13 amino acids. Trimming shortened V by 4 bases and J by 1 base, and 5 bases separated the two germline ends.

This chain links TRBV28 with TRBJ1-3; unclear D gene. CDR3 size: 15 residues. Germline V lookup: CDR1 MDHEN, CDR2 SYDVKM. The germline V and J ends were trimmed by 1 base and 4 bases, with 11 bases remaining between them. The CDR3 reads CASSLLLSVGNTIYF. The CDR3, as DNA: TGTGCCAGCAGTTTATTGCTTAGTGTGGGAAACACCATATATTTT.

This clone was found once. The chain employs TRBV7-2 and TRBJ2-1; TRBD2 matches at 8 bases. The CDR3 totals 16 residues. Germline V gene data show CDR1 as SGHTA and CDR2 as FQGNSA. V lost 2 bases, J lost 2 bases, and 5 bases stayed unmatched. The CDR3: CASSLLSGGAYNEQFF. The DNA for the CDR3 is TGTGCCAGCAGCTTATTGAGCGGGGGAGCCTACAATGAGCAGTTCTTC. Full variable domain (remainder filled in from reference TRBV7-2 and TRBJ2-1): GAGVSQSPSNKVTEKGKDVELRCDPISGHTALYWYRQSLGQGLEFLIYFQGNSAPDKSGLPSDRFSAERTGGSVSTLTIQRTQQEDSAVYLCASSLLSGGAYNEQFFGPGTRLTVL.

About this clone itself: Additional DNA sequences in this sample encode the identical CDR3. The J gene is TRBJ1-1, the V gene TRBV19, with unresolved D. V lost 9 bases and J 2 bases, leaving 4 bases between the germline ends. Germline CDR1 and CDR2: LNHDA and SQIVND (reference sequence). This CDR3 is 10 amino acids long. CDR3 loop: CASGNTEAFF. The CDR3 coding sequence is TGTGCCAGCGGTAACACTGAAGCTTTCTTT.

The chain links TRBV2 to TRBJ1-1; D not resolved. This CDR3 region has 12 residues. Trimming shortened V by 9 bases and J by 4 bases, and 12 bases separated the two germline ends. The germline gives CDR1 SNHLY, CDR2 FYNNEI. CDR3 region: CASSRVGTEAFF. In DNA form, the CDR3 reads TGTGCCAGTTCAAGAGTCGGCACTGAAGCTTTCTTT.

In nucleotides, the CDR3 is TGCGCCAGCAGCTTGTTGGACACCGATTACGAGCAGTACTTC. Its translation is CASSLLDTDYEQYF. The rearrangement uses TRBV5-1 and TRBJ2-7, with D perhaps matching TRBD1 (5 bases). The CDR3 is made up of 14 amino acids. Germline CDR1 SGHRS, CDR2 YFSETQ. Trimming took off 1 base at V and 4 bases at J, with 12 bases between the two ends.

The genes are TRBV19 and TRBJ1-3; D unresolved. Germline lookup yields CDR1 LNHDA and CDR2 SQIVND (reference sequence). CDR3 length equals 13 residues. Trimming shortened V by 9 bases and J by 0 bases, and 9 bases separated the two germline ends. CDR3 region: CASCGRSGNTIYF. The CDR3 bases are TGTGCCAGCTGTGGGCGCTCTGGAAACACCATATATTTT.

The V and J genes are TRBV7-2 and TRBJ1-2, with TRBD1 identical over 8 bases. The CDR3 runs to 16 residues. V trimming: 5 bases; J trimming: 4 bases; junction bases outside the gene matches: 12. The germline V gene has CDR1 SGHTA and CDR2 FQGNSA. The CDR3: CASSPDRAITSYGYTF. The CDR3 region has the DNA TGTGCCAGCAGCCCGGACAGGGCGATAACATCCTATGGCTACACCTTC.